A selection of T cell receptor beta chains follows, all from one sample in a study of OX40 agonist ivuxolimab in advanced cancers. The table came from immunoSEQ multiplex PCR; TCRdb's copy has only in-frame clones and leaves some out. Here the sample spans 55,000 to 80,000 clones, around 86% being singletons. Sequences were derived from CD4+ or CD8+ T cells sorted from blood, sampled in a trial of the OX40 agonist ivuxolimab. The receptors were gathered from an adult with an advanced solid tumor such as melanoma, head and neck, liver or kidney cancer. Both conserved end residues are part of each CDR3. D genes are given only for firm matches. Clone size is given for some rows only: seen once, a few or many times, or a class if the clone is expanded.

CDR3,DNA,J,length,size,V,D
CASSESQGALGEQFF,TGTGCCAGCAGTGAATCCCAGGGGGCACTGGGGGAGCAGTTCTTC,TRBJ2-1,15,.,TRBV2,TRBD1
CASSTSARDRGILGYTF,TGTGCCAGCAGTACATCTGCTAGGGACAGGGGAATATTGGGCTACACCTTC,TRBJ1-2,17,.,TRBV27,TRBD1
CASSPLRELLQNIQYF,TGTGCCAGCTCACCTTTAAGAGAGCTACTACAAAACATTCAGTACTTC,TRBJ2-4,16,.,TRBV18,.
CAKTRGLAGGTSSYNEQFF,TGTGCCAAGACCCGGGGACTAGCGGGAGGCACAAGCTCCTACAATGAGCAGTTCTTC,TRBJ2-1,19,.,TRBV2,TRBD2
CASSFDRGRETQYF,TGTGCCAGCAGCTTTGACAGGGGGAGGGAGACCCAGTACTTC,TRBJ2-5,14,.,TRBV7-2,TRBD1
CASSLGNSGSSYEQYF,TGCGCCAGCAGCTTGGGAAATAGCGGCTCTAGCTACGAGCAGTACTTC,TRBJ2-7,16,.,TRBV5-1,.
CASSYHQETQYF,TGTGCCAGCAGCTACCACCAAGAGACCCAGTACTTC,TRBJ2-5,12,.,TRBV7-6,.
CASSYTSTSGSGGETQYF,TGTGCCAGCAGCTACACGTCGACTAGCGGGAGTGGTGGTGAGACCCAGTACTTC,TRBJ2-5,18,.,TRBV7-9,TRBD2
CASSQAAGNYGYTF,TGCGCCAGCAGCCAAGCGGCAGGGAACTATGGCTACACCTTC,TRBJ1-2,14,.,TRBV4-1,.
CASSLMVSADEQFF,TGTGCCAGCAGCTTAATGGTAAGCGCCGATGAGCAGTTCTTC,TRBJ2-1,14,.,TRBV7-3,.
CASRLTGNEQYF,TGTGCCAGCAGGCTAACAGGGAACGAGCAGTACTTC,TRBJ2-7,12,.,TRBV6-1,.
CSVPTSGTSSYNEQFF,TGCAGCGTTCCAACTAGCGGGACCAGCTCCTACAATGAGCAGTTCTTC,TRBJ2-1,16,.,TRBV29-1,TRBD2
CASSPGGGDQETQYF,TGTGCCAGCAGCCCGGGAGGTGGGGACCAAGAGACCCAGTACTTC,TRBJ2-5,15,.,TRBV5-4,TRBD2
CASSLGEVNTEAFF,TGCGCCAGCAGCTTGGGGGAAGTGAACACTGAAGCTTTCTTT,TRBJ1-1,14,few,TRBV5-1,.
CASRYTRAPAEKLFF,TGTGCCAGCAGGTACACCCGGGCTCCGGCCGAAAAACTGTTTTTT,TRBJ1-4,15,once,TRBV28,.
CASSGPGLAGGEQFF,TGTGCCAGCAGTGGACCGGGACTAGCGGGCGGAGAGCAGTTCTTC,TRBJ2-1,15,.,TRBV6-1,TRBD2
CASRQGHSYEQYF,TGTGCCAGCAGGCAGGGACACTCCTACGAGCAGTACTTC,TRBJ2-7,13,.,TRBV6-5,.
CASSLDGRAYNEQFF,TGTGCCAGCAGCTTAGACGGGAGGGCCTACAATGAGCAGTTCTTC,TRBJ2-1,15,.,TRBV7-3,TRBD2
CASRAVGDEQYF,TGTGCCAGCCGTGCGGTGGGCGACGAGCAGTACTTC,TRBJ2-7,12,few,TRBV28,.
CASGLAKNIQYF,TGTGCCAGCGGGTTAGCCAAAAACATTCAGTACTTC,TRBJ2-4,12,.,TRBV2,.
CASSRDRRYYEQYF,TGTGCCAGCAGTCGGGACAGGAGATACTACGAGCAGTACTTC,TRBJ2-7,14,.,TRBV6-5,TRBD1
CASSFLRTSGSLETQYF,TGTGCCAGCAGCTTCCTACGGACTAGCGGGAGTCTAGAGACCCAGTACTTC,TRBJ2-5,17,.,TRBV7-8,TRBD2
CASSPAGTGGTDTQYF,TGCGCCAGCAGCCCCGCCGGGACAGGGGGGACAGATACGCAGTATTTT,TRBJ2-3,16,.,TRBV5-1,TRBD1
CASSAGGPYNEQFF,TGTGCCAGCAGTGCGGGAGGGCCCTACAATGAGCAGTTCTTC,TRBJ2-1,14,.,TRBV7-3,TRBD2
CASSLDRETQYF,TGTGCCAGCAGCTTAGACAGGGAGACCCAGTACTTC,TRBJ2-5,12,.,TRBV7-6,.
CASSLYRTGMGTEAFF,TGTGCCAGCAGCTTATACCGGACAGGGATGGGCACTGAAGCTTTCTTT,TRBJ1-1,16,.,TRBV7-2,TRBD1
CASSDGLAGAYEQYF,TGTGCCAGCAGTGACGGACTAGCGGGAGCCTACGAGCAGTACTTC,TRBJ2-7,15,.,TRBV6-1,TRBD2
CASSLTPGVETQYF,TGTGCCAGCAGCTTAACCCCGGGGGTGGAGACCCAGTACTTC,TRBJ2-5,14,once,TRBV7-3,.
CASSPDRVPVNEQFF,TGTGCCAGCAGCCCCGACAGGGTTCCCGTCAATGAGCAGTTCTTC,TRBJ2-1,15,.,TRBV6-5,TRBD1
CASSSGLQGAVAFF,TGTGCCAGCAGCTCAGGACTACAGGGGGCGGTTGCTTTCTTT,TRBJ1-1,14,.,TRBV7-2,TRBD1
CASSLAGRSPQYF,TGTGCCAGCAGCTTAGCGGGGCGCTCTCCGCAGTACTTC,TRBJ2-7,13,.,TRBV7-2,.
CSAHREGFVKLFF,TGCAGCGCTCATCGGGAAGGCTTCGTAAAACTGTTTTTT,TRBJ1-4,13,.,TRBV29-1,.
CASSEDRGDTEAFF,TGTGCCAGCAGTGAGGACAGAGGGGACACTGAAGCTTTCTTT,TRBJ1-1,14,.,TRBV6-1,.
CASRAGRQQYF,TGTGCCAGTCGAGCGGGCCGGCAGCAGTACTTC,TRBJ2-7,11,.,TRBV6-5,.
CASSRARVNTEAFF,TGTGCCAGTAGTAGGGCCAGGGTTAACACTGAAGCTTTCTTT,TRBJ1-1,14,few,TRBV19,.
CASSRRTGIYEQYF,TGTGCCAGCAGCCGTCGGACAGGGATTTACGAGCAGTACTTC,TRBJ2-7,14,.,TRBV7-9,TRBD1
CASSHYEQYF,TGTGCCAGCAGCCACTACGAGCAGTACTTC,TRBJ2-7,10,few,TRBV28,.
CASSLAREPYEQYF,TGCGCCAGCAGCTTGGCCAGGGAACCCTACGAGCAGTACTTC,TRBJ2-7,14,.,TRBV5-1,.
CASSRDRPSGQPQHF,TGTGCCAGCAGCCGGGACAGGCCTTCAGGGCAGCCCCAGCATTTT,TRBJ1-5,15,.,TRBV6-5,TRBD1
CASSSRGGGSAYNEQFF,TGTGCCAGCAGCTCGCGAGGGGGCGGGAGTGCCTACAATGAGCAGTTCTTC,TRBJ2-1,17,.,TRBV9,.
CASSTDSRETGELFF,TGTGCCAGCTCAACGGACTCCCGAGAAACCGGGGAGCTGTTTTTT,TRBJ2-2,15,.,TRBV18,.
CASSLAGGFVNYGYTF,TGTGCCAGCAGCTTAGCGGGTGGTTTTGTTAACTATGGCTACACCTTC,TRBJ1-2,16,.,TRBV7-9,.
CASSPPNQGGTEAFF,TGTGCCAGCTCACCACCTAACCAGGGCGGCACTGAAGCTTTCTTT,TRBJ1-1,15,.,TRBV18,.
CASRPGRQTDTQYF,TGTGCCAGCAGGCCGGGACGCCAGACAGATACGCAGTATTTT,TRBJ2-3,14,few,TRBV6-5,.
CASRSDSGRSQETQYF,TGTGCCAGCAGATCCGACAGCGGGAGGTCTCAAGAGACCCAGTACTTC,TRBJ2-5,16,.,TRBV28,TRBD2
CASSLEGRYNEQFF,TGTGCCAGCAGCTTAGAAGGCAGGTACAATGAGCAGTTCTTC,TRBJ2-1,14,.,TRBV7-9,.
CASSLGGGGEQFF,TGTGCCAGCAGCTTAGGCGGGGGGGGCGAGCAGTTCTTC,TRBJ2-1,13,.,TRBV7-2,TRBD2
CASYRAGSRPEAFF,TGTGCCAGTTACCGGGCCGGTTCGAGGCCTGAAGCTTTCTTT,TRBJ1-1,14,.,TRBV19,.
CASSAAGRETQYF,TGTGCCAGCAGCGCAGCGGGTCGGGAGACCCAGTACTTC,TRBJ2-5,13,.,TRBV9,.
CASSIQEGGNQPQHF,TGTGCCAGTAGTATTCAGGAAGGTGGGAATCAGCCCCAGCATTTT,TRBJ1-5,15,.,TRBV19,.